This T cell receptor (beta chain) comes out of a study of cytomegalovirus exposure and HLA in healthy donors. Profiled with immunoSEQ multiplex PCR; TCRdb holds only in-frame clones, not every one. The sample consists of about 140,000 clones, around 88% of them appearing once. Notes on the study in general: According to a subsequent analysis, TCR clusters identified in the first cohort showed a tendency to co-occur across the approximately 110 validation repertoires.

To note about this clone: The antigen remains unidentified.

V lost 1 base and J lost 7; bases outside the gene matches: 9. This CDR3 has 15 amino acids. CDR1 is MGHRA and CDR2 is YSYEKL in the germline V gene. Sample: PBMCs. This chain connects TRBV4-1 to TRBJ2-5; 7 bases fit TRBD2. The sequence derives from a woman aged 18-35 years in good health and CMV-seropositive. CDR3 loop: CASSQGTSQWGTQYF. For the CDR3, the DNA is TGCGCCAGCAGCCAAGGGACTAGTCAGTGGGGGACCCAGTACTTC.